A single TCR beta chain is shown here with its context. These data are taken from a study of identical twins. TCRdb ran MiXCR on the 5' RACE reads and lists one entry per CDR3 protein. Among under 800,000 distinct CDR3 sequences listed, around 21% were seen once. V was pared by 2 bases and J by 4 bases, with 3 bases between. CDR3 size: 11 residues. Germline values: CDR1 MNHEY, CDR2 SVGEGT. This same sample was also part of a study on T cells expressing NK-cell markers.

The sequencing input was PBMCs. This chain joins TRBV6-2 or TRBV6-3 and TRBJ2-7; D unresolved. The clonotype was recovered from a woman aged 18-29 years in good health. The CDR3 nucleotides are TGTGCCAGCAGTTACGAATACGAGCAGTACTTC. Translating gives CASSYEYEQYF.